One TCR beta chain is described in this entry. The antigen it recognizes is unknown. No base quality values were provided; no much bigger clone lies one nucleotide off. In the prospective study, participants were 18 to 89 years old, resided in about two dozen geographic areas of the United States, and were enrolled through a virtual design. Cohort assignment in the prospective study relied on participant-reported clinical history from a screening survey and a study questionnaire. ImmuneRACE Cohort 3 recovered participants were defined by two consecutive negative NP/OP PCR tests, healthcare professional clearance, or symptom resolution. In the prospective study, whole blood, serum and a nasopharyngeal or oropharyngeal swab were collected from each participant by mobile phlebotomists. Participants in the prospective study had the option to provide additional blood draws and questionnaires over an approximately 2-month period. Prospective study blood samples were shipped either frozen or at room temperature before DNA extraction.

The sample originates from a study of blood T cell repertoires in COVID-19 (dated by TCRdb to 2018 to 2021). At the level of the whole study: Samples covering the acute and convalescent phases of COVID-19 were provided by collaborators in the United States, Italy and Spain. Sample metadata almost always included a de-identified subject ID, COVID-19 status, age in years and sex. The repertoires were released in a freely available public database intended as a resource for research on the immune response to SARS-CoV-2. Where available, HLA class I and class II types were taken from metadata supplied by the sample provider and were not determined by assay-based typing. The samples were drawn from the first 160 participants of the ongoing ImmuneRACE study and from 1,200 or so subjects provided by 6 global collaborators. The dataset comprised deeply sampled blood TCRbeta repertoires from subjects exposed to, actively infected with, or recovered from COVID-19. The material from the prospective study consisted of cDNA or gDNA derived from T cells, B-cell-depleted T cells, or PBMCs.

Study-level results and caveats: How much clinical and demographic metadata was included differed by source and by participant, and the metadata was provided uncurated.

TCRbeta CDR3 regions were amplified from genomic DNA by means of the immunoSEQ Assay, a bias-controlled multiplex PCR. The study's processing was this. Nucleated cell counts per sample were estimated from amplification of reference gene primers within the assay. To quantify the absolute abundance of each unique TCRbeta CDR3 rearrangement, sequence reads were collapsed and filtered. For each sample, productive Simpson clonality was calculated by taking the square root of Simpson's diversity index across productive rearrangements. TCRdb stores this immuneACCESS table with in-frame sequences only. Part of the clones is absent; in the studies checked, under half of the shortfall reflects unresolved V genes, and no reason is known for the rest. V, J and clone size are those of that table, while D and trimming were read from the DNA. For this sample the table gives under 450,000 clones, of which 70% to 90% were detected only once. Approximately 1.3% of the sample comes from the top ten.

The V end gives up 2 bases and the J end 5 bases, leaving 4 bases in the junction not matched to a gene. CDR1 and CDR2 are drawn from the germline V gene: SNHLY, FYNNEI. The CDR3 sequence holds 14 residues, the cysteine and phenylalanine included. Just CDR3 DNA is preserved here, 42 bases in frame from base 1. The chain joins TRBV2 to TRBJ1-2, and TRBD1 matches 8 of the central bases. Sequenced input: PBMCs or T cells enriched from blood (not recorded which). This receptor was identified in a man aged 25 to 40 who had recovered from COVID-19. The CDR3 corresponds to CASSEQQGEYGYTF. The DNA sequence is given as TGTGCCAGCAGTGAACAACAGGGGGAGTATGGCTACACCTTC. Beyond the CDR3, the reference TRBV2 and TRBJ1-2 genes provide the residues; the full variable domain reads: EPEVTQTPSHQVTQMGQEVILRCVPISNHLYFYWYRQILGQKVEFLVSFYNNEISEKSEIFDDQFSVERPDGSNFTLKIRSTKLEDSAMYFCASSEQQGEYGYTFGSGTRLTVV.